The 24 T cell receptor beta chains below all came from one sample that was sequenced in a study of human T cells and chemical hapten exposure. Via MiXCR, TCRdb re-called the RACE reads, giving one row per CDR3 protein. This table holds 35,000 to 50,000 distinct CDR3 sequences, about 8.9% found once. Time point: patch test 2, 6 weeks after DPC sensitization. The treatment denotes: therapeutic diphenylcyclopropenone sensitization with weekly scalp DPC. Sequences were derived from whole blood, sampled in connection with sensitization to the hapten diphenylcyclopropenone (DPC). The source of these receptors is a woman in her forties with alopecia areata. Some clones in this sample may be carry-over from other donors' samples.

This clonotype was observed a few times. The chain is built from TRBV18 and TRBJ1-1, with a weak D call TRBD1 (5 bases). The CDR3 is made up of 13 amino acids. Germline CDR1 is KGHSH and CDR2 is LQKENI. With 4 bases removed from V and 1 base from J, the gap between germline ends came to 7 bases. The CDR3 loop is CASSLDTNTEAFF. The CDR3, as DNA: TGTGCCAGCTCACTGGACACGAACACTGAAGCTTTCTTT.

This clonotype was seen repeatedly, ten times or more. The J gene is TRBJ1-2, the V gene TRBV20-1; no reliable D call. From germline, CDR1 is DFQATT and CDR2 SNEGSKA (reference sequence). Trimming removed 2 bases from V and 8 bases from J, with 15 bases in between. The length of the CDR3 is 13 residues. The CDR3 coding sequence is TGCAGTGCTAGAAGCCGTCCCAGCTTAGGCTACACCTTC. It encodes CSARSRPSLGYTF.

This clonotype was counted at least ten times. This chain uses TRBV20-1 with TRBJ2-7; no firm D call. The germline gives CDR1 DFQATT, CDR2 SNEGSKA (reference sequence). The CDR3 spans 12 residues. Trimming pared 3 bases from V and 2 bases from J, leaving 8 bases between. CDR3 DNA: TGCAGTGCTAGGGTCGGACCCTACGAGCAGTACTTC. This sequence encodes CSARVGPYEQYF.

This clonotype appeared many times. The chain links TRBV18 to TRBJ2-3; 9 nucleotides agree with TRBD2. Unmatched junction bases numbered 7, after V lost 1 base and J lost 2 bases. Germline V gene sequence: CDR1 KGHSH, CDR2 LQKENI. The CDR3 covers 17 residues. The CDR3 coding sequence is TGTGCCAGCTCACCACGGGTAGCGGGGGACGTCACAGATACGCAGTATTTT. Residues: CASSPRVAGDVTDTQYF.

This clonotype was counted many times. One end of the junction does not line up with germline, which may come from a read error. This sequence joins TRBV12-3 or TRBV12-4 and TRBJ1-1; TRBD1 might be the D (5 bases). This CDR3 is built from 13 residues. CDR3 sequence (DNA): TGTGTCAGCAGTCCGGGGCCCAGCACTGAAGCTTTCTTT. Protein product: CVSSPGPSTEAFF.

This clonotype occurred a few times. The V and J genes are TRBV3-1 and TRBJ2-5; a weak D match, TRBD2 (5 bases). V lost 4 bases and J lost 9, with 21 bases in between. The CDR3 has 15 residues. Germline loops: CDR1 LGHDT, CDR2 YNNKEL (reference sequence). The CDR3: CASSPPLLGGWSQYF. The CDR3 DNA reads TGTGCCAGCAGCCCCCCCCTGCTAGGAGGCTGGTCCCAGTACTTC.

Regarding this clonotype: This may arise from a read error, as a much more abundant clone is one base away. CDR3 region: CASRFSHRDVANTIYF. CDR3 sequence (DNA): TGTGCCAGCAGGTTTTCTCACAGGGACGTTGCAAACACCATATATTTT. This chain joins TRBV12-3 or TRBV12-4 and TRBJ1-3; maybe TRBD1 (6 bases). CDR3 length: 16 residues. The V and J ends lost 6 bases and 6 bases respectively, with 21 bases between them.

By its share, this clonotype is medium-sized. The chain carries TRBV18 and TRBJ2-1; 9 bases are a match to TRBD1. After removal of 6 bases from V and 9 bases from J, the junction contained 12 bases not matched to a gene. The CDR3 totals 15 residues. Germline-derived CDR1 and CDR2 are KGHSH and LQKENI. In nucleotides, the CDR3 is TGTGCCAGCTCCCTCGGGACAGGGAGGTTGGGTGAGCAGTTCTTC. It encodes CASSLGTGRLGEQFF.

This sequence joins TRBV9 and TRBJ2-1, with TRBD2 matching over 8 bases. Germline CDR1 reads SGDLS; CDR2 reads YYNGEE. CDR3 size: 16 residues. Trimming removed 2 bases from V and 6 bases from J; junction bases left unmatched: 10. The CDR3 is CASSVERGSLLNEQFF. In nucleotides, the CDR3 is TGTGCCAGCAGCGTGGAGCGGGGGAGTTTACTCAATGAGCAGTTCTTC.

Details on this clonotype: A read error is possible here, since a much larger clone lies one base away. The genes are TRBV5-8 and TRBJ2-3; D uncertain. The CDR3 extends over 11 amino acids. The germline gives CDR1 SGHTS, CDR2 YDEGEE. The germline V and J ends were trimmed by 5 bases and 10 bases, with 11 bases remaining between them. The CDR3 DNA follows: TGTGCCAGCAGAAAGGCTTATTCGCAGTATTTT. Translating it yields CASRKAYSQYF.

This clonotype was detected many times. The chain has TRBV5-1 and TRBJ2-7; D gene unclear. CDR3 size: 12 residues. The germline V gene has CDR1 SGHRS and CDR2 YFSETQ. Trimming left V 4 bases short and J 3 bases short, with 8 bases between. DNA of the CDR3: TGCGCCAGCAGCCTGGACCACTACGAGCAGTACTTC. Protein sequence: CASSLDHYEQYF.

The gene calls are TRBV29-1 and TRBJ1-3; D is uncertain. Germline lookup yields CDR1 SQVTM and CDR2 ANQGSEA. Trimming removed 7 bases at V and 6 bases at J, with 7 bases between. This CDR3 has 10 amino acids. The CDR3 bases are TGCAGCGCCGGGGAAAACACCATATATTTT. This encodes CSAGENTIYF.

This clonotype was counted a few times. The genes are TRBV4-2 and TRBJ1-1; D is unclear. This CDR3 has 15 residues. Per the germline V gene, CDR1 is LGHNA and CDR2 is YNFKEQ. Trimming shortened V by 2 bases and J by 1 base, and 11 bases separated the two germline ends. The CDR3 DNA reads TGTGCCAGCAGCCAACCGCTGGGCAGGAACACTGAAGCTTTCTTT. Protein product: CASSQPLGRNTEAFF.

The chain couples TRBV7-9 to TRBJ2-2, with 7 bases lining up with TRBD1. After removal of 4 bases from V and 4 bases from J, the junction contained 3 bases not matched to a gene. This CDR3 is 14 amino acids long. Germline-derived CDR1 and CDR2 are SEHNR and FQNEAQ (reference sequence). The CDR3 coding sequence is TGTGCCAGCAGCTCGACAGGGTCCACCGGGGAGCTGTTTTTT. This gives the protein CASSSTGSTGELFF.

In this sample, this clonotype turned up a few times. This chain joins TRBV28 and TRBJ2-7, with D possibly TRBD1 on 7 matching bases. Germline V gene sequence: CDR1 MDHEN, CDR2 SYDVKM. The CDR3 has 16 residues. Trimming left V 8 bases short and J 2 bases short, with 22 bases between. The CDR3 loop reads CASGAGRTGQTYEQYF. CDR3 nucleotides: TGTGCCAGCGGGGCCGGGAGAACGGGACAGACCTACGAGCAGTACTTC.

This clonotype was recorded a few times. V is TRBV28 and J is TRBJ2-4; no firm D call. This CDR3 comprises 16 residues. V lost 2 bases and J lost 0, with 11 bases in between. Germline-derived CDR1 and CDR2 are MDHEN and SYDVKM. The DNA of the CDR3 is TGTGCCAGCAGTTTAAACCCGTACCGAGCCAAAAACATTCAGTACTTC. This gives the protein CASSLNPYRAKNIQYF.

The table lists this clonotype with many counts. The CDR3 is CASSLKTSGHYNEQFF. The CDR3 DNA reads TGTGCCAGCAGCCTGAAAACTAGCGGCCACTACAATGAGCAGTTCTTC. This chain uses TRBV5-4 with TRBJ2-1; 8 bases are a match to TRBD2. This CDR3 contains 16 residues. The germline V gene encodes CDR1 SGHNT and CDR2 YYREEE (reference sequence). With V trimmed by 4 bases and J by 3 bases, 9 bases remained unmatched. Full variable domain (outside the CDR3, taken from reference TRBV5-4 and TRBJ2-1): ETGVTQSPTHLIKTRGQQVTLRCSSQSGHNTVSWYQQALGQGPQFIFQYYREEENGRGNFPPRFSGLQFPNYSSELNVNALELDDSALYLCASSLKTSGHYNEQFFGPGTRLTVL.

The sample holds many counts of this clonotype. The V call is TRBV11-2, the J call TRBJ2-7; possibly TRBD1 for D (7 bases). The germline V gene encodes CDR1 SGHAT and CDR2 FQNNGV. The CDR3 consists of 15 residues. Trimming removed 7 bases from V and 7 bases from J, with 23 bases in between. Here the CDR3 DNA reads TGTGCCAGCACCCCAGGGGGGCAGGGTAGTAAGGAGCAGTACTTC. Its protein product is CASTPGGQGSKEQYF.

The V call is TRBV4-1, the J call TRBJ2-3; D is undetermined. Trimming removed 1 base from V and 2 bases from J, with 4 bases in between. CDR1 and CDR2 (germline): MGHRA, YSYEKL. This CDR3 comprises 13 residues. The CDR3 DNA reads as TGCGCCAGCAGCCAAGGACTCACAGATACGCAGTATTTT. Residues: CASSQGLTDTQYF.

This clonotype has more than one count but fewer than ten. The chain is built from TRBV5-4 and TRBJ1-2; the match to TRBD1 covers 8 bases. Trimming at V came to 3 bases and at J to 8 bases, leaving 3 bases not matched to a gene. Germline V gives CDR1 SGHNT, CDR2 YYREEE (reference sequence). The CDR3 has 12 amino acids. In DNA, the CDR3 is TGTGCCAGCAGCTCGCAGGGGGCCGGCTACACCTTC. This gives the protein CASSSQGAGYTF.

This clonotype has a count of ten or more. This chain joins TRBV7-2 and TRBJ2-3; tentatively, D is TRBD1 (6 bases). CDR3 size: 15 residues. With 1 base removed from V and 4 bases from J, the gap between germline ends came to 12 bases. Germline-derived CDR1 and CDR2 are SGHTA and FQGNSA. The CDR3 DNA is TGTGCCAGCAGCTTAGGCGACAGGCCCCCAGATACGCAGTATTTT. This codes for CASSLGDRPPDTQYF.

This clonotype is classed as medium-sized. The chain combines TRBV5-1 with TRBJ2-3; maybe TRBD1 (5 bases). V lost 7 bases, J lost 4 bases, and 16 bases lay in between. Per germline, CDR1 SGHRS and CDR2 YFSETQ. This CDR3 is 14 amino acids long. Written as DNA, the CDR3 is TGCGCCAGCGCCCCGGGTCTCAGGGCAGATACGCAGTATTTT. It encodes CASAPGLRADTQYF.

This clonotype was observed many times. This chain links TRBV27 with TRBJ2-7, with 10 bases aligning to TRBD1. The CDR3 has 15 amino acids. Germline V gene sequence: CDR1 MNHEY, CDR2 SMNVEV (reference sequence). V lost 5 bases and J lost 2; bases outside the gene matches: 6. This CDR3 is CASSRGDRGTYEQYF. The CDR3 DNA reads TGTGCCAGCAGTAGAGGGGACAGGGGAACCTACGAGCAGTACTTC.

This clonotype was detected many times. The genes are TRBV11-2 and TRBJ1-1; tentatively, D is TRBD1 (6 bases). CDR1 and CDR2 from the germline V gene are SGHAT and FQNNGV. Trimming took 2 bases from V and 4 from J, leaving 14 bases between them. CDR3 size: 15 residues. The CDR3 spells CASSLRGGLSTEAFF. DNA for the CDR3: TGTGCCAGCAGCTTAAGAGGGGGTTTGAGCACTGAAGCTTTCTTT.